This TCR beta chain came from a study of somatic mutations in cytotoxic T cells in rheumatoid arthritis. The CDR3 contains 15 residues. CDR1 is SEHNR and CDR2 is FQNEAQ in the germline V gene (reference sequence). Trimming took 2 bases from V and 2 from J, leaving 13 bases between them. Libraries were prepared by immunoSEQ multiplex PCR; TCRdb keeps only in-frame clonotypes and omits some of them. The repertoire consists of 25,000 to 30,000 clones, with approximately 86% occurring once and the leading ten covering roughly 9.7%. Remarks on this clone: The target antigen is unknown.

Flow cytometry was used to check the purity of CD4+ and CD8+ cells, which had been isolated by positive magnetic bead selection. Points from the study as a whole: Healthy controls did not share the age-linked increase in CD8+ clonality seen in rheumatoid arthritis patients. Significant differences in CD8+ T-cell clonality were not found between rheumatoid arthritis patients and healthy controls (age-matched). No correction for multiple comparisons was applied to the slight TRBV07 underrepresentation in rheumatoid arthritis patients.

This clonotype was obtained from an adult with rheumatoid arthritis. The sample consisted of CD8+ T cells sorted from blood. This chain connects TRBV7-9 to TRBJ2-7; D might be TRBD1 or TRBD2, each matching 5 bases. CDR3 coding DNA: TGTGCCAGCAGCTTATTTGGGGGATTAGCCTACGAGCAGTACTTC. This codes for CASSLFGGLAYEQYF. Variable domain in full (rest from reference TRBV7-9 and TRBJ2-7): DTGVSQNPRHKITKRGQNVTFRCDPISEHNRLYWYRQTLGQGPEFLTYFQNEAQLEKSRLLSDRFSAERPKGSFSTLEIQRTEQGDSAMYLCASSLFGGLAYEQYFGPGTRLTVT.